The present T cell receptor beta chain was sequenced within a study of technical replicates of blood from a few donors. Germline V gene sequence: CDR1 MNHEY, CDR2 SMNVEV (reference sequence). CDR3 length: 17 residues. V trimming: 5 bases; J trimming: 4 bases; junction bases outside the gene matches: 16. Assay: immunoSEQ multiplex PCR; the TCRdb copy retains only in-frame clones and omits some. Of 56,000 or so clones in the sample, 90% to 95% were seen once. This chain uses TRBV27 with TRBJ1-2, with 7 bases that match TRBD1. The source material was PBMCs. The clonotype was recovered from a human donor in good health. Some clones in this sample may be carry-over from other donors' samples. CDR3 nucleotide sequence: TGTGCCAGCAGTCCAAATAGGAGGGACAGAAGCGGCTATGGCTACACCTTC. Protein product: CASSPNRRDRSGYGYTF.